This T cell receptor beta chain is drawn from a study of blood T cell repertoires in COVID-19. Study details: Sources were T cells, B-cell-depleted T cells, or PBMCs; the material itself was cDNA or gDNA.

The CDR3 is made up of 15 amino acids. J lost 3 bases, V lost 4 bases, and 8 bases had no gene match. Per germline, CDR1 MNHEY and CDR2 SMNVEV (reference sequence). Generated by immunoSEQ multiplex PCR, the TCRdb table keeps only in-frame clones and is missing some. In the table there are approximately 290,000 clones, just under 90% of which are singletons. Specimen: peripheral blood. The chain links TRBV27 to TRBJ2-7, with 8 bases fitting TRBD2. The sequence came from a woman aged 25 to 39 with COVID-19, enrolled during active disease. In DNA form, the CDR3 reads TGTGCCAGCAGTTACGGTAGCGGGACCTTCTACGAGCAGTACTTC. Translated: CASSYGSGTFYEQYF.